This T cell receptor (beta chain) was identified in a study of T cells after yellow fever vaccination. Germline CDR1 MNHEY, CDR2 SVGAGI. The CDR3 contains 14 residues. V shed 7 bases and J shed 5 bases, with 18 bases lying between them. MiXCR, run by TCRdb on the 5' RACE reads, gives a single entry per CDR3 protein. The data show 230,000 or so distinct CDR3 sequences, approximately 3.6% seen once. Study-level findings and limits: Weaker overall was a secondary response that nonetheless peaked faster, on day 5 versus 15.

Of note for this clonotype: Its antigen is undetermined.

The sequences come from PBMCs, collected 15 days after the yellow fever booster vaccination. The receptor was derived from a man aged 18 to 30 who received the YFV17D yellow fever vaccine. This sequence joins TRBV6-5 and TRBJ2-7, with D perhaps matching TRBD1 or TRBD2 (5 bases each). CDR3 sequence: CASMSWDHAHEQYF. In DNA form, the CDR3 reads TGTGCCAGCATGAGTTGGGACCATGCCCACGAGCAGTACTTC.